This T cell receptor beta chain emerged from a study of T cell responses to AZD1222 COVID-19 vaccine. Study results and caveats: The repertoires were collected only after the peak T cell response. Regions left unmutated in variants are reportedly the target of nearly half of spike-specific TCRs. Of the AZD1222 recipients, only 5 to 7 were seropositive at baseline. Clonal diversity may have been underestimated, and the donors were mostly white British, with more females than males.

The assay was immunoSEQ multiplex PCR, and TCRdb's table has in-frame clones only and misses some. The sample comprises about 140,000 clones, 88% of which are singletons, and under 5.5% rests with the top ten. The CDR3 totals 14 residues. About this clone: No antigen is known for it.

The sequence derives from an adult who received the MenACWY meningococcal vaccine as a control. Sequenced here: peripheral blood, sampled 28 days after the second dose of the MenACWY control vaccine. The V and J genes are TRBV21-1 and TRBJ2-7; TRBD1 is the table's D call, not checked against the DNA. TRBV21-1 is given as a pseudogene. CDR3 DNA sequence: TGTGCCAGCAGCAAAAGGACAGGATACTACGAGCAGTACTTC. Its protein product is CASSKRTGYYEQYF.